These 26 T cell receptor beta chains came from one sample sequenced in a study of siplizumab effects on memory and regulatory T cells. This table comes from immunoSEQ multiplex PCR, and its TCRdb copy is limited to in-frame clones, with some not included. This table has about 50,000 clones, 95% to 98% appearing once. The sequenced sample was naive CD8+ T cells sorted from blood. Receptor source: a human donor in good health.

The chain combines TRBV20-1 with TRBJ2-7; the D gene could be TRBD1 or TRBD2 (5 bases each). In germline, CDR1 is DFQATT, CDR2 SNEGSKA (reference sequence). V was trimmed by 8 bases and J by 4 bases, leaving 12 bases between them. This CDR3 contains 11 residues. In nucleotides, the CDR3 is TGCAGTCCTTTGGGACCTTACGAGCAGTACTTC. It codes for CSPLGPYEQYF.

The chain is built from TRBV4-1 and TRBJ2-1; D gene unclear. Germline CDR1 MGHRA, CDR2 YSYEKL. The V gene lost 3 bases and the J gene lost 0 bases, with 9 bases spanning the gap. This CDR3 has 15 amino acids. DNA for the CDR3: TGCGCCAGCAGCCACGTACAGAGCTCCTACAATGAGCAGTTCTTC. Its translation: CASSHVQSSYNEQFF.

V is TRBV2 and J is TRBJ2-7; TRBD2 might be the D (5 bases). V was clipped by 3 bases and J by 3 bases, with 9 bases between them. Germline V gene sequence: CDR1 SNHLY, CDR2 FYNNEI. The CDR3 is 13 amino acids. CDR3 amino acids: CASSEEAVYEQYF. DNA for the CDR3: TGTGCCAGCAGTGAGGAGGCAGTCTACGAGCAGTACTTC.

The chain combines TRBV5-1 with TRBJ2-1; no clear D. This CDR3 spans 12 amino acids. Germline V gene data show CDR1 as SGHRS and CDR2 as YFSETQ. Trimming removed 4 bases from V and 10 bases from J, with 12 bases in between. The CDR3, as DNA: TGCGCCAGCAGCCCGGTTTCTGAGGAGCAGTTCTTC. Amino acid sequence: CASSPVSEEQFF.

The J gene is TRBJ2-7, the V gene TRBV7-6; maybe TRBD1 (6 bases). CDR3 length equals 14 residues. Germline assignment: CDR1 SGHVS and CDR2 FNYEAQ. Trimming stripped 1 base from V and 2 bases from J, with 9 bases between. CDR3 amino acids: CASSLDQGTYEQYF. CDR3 DNA: TGTGCCAGCAGCTTAGACCAGGGGACCTACGAGCAGTACTTC.

The rearrangement joins TRBV6-1 to TRBJ2-7, with no clear D. V was trimmed by 3 bases and J by 1 base, leaving 10 bases between them. The CDR3 runs to 14 residues. The germline gives CDR1 MNHNS, CDR2 SASEGT. CDR3 bases: TGTGCCAGCAGTGATGGGCGGATTTCCTACGAGCAGTACTTC. Translating gives CASSDGRISYEQYF.

The rearrangement uses TRBV30 and TRBJ2-3; tentatively, D is TRBD2 (6 bases). The CDR3 spans 14 residues. V was clipped by 1 base and J by 2 bases, with 10 bases between them. Germline assignment: CDR1 GTSNPN and CDR2 SVGIG (reference sequence). The CDR3 DNA reads as TGTGCCTGGAGTGAAATAGCGGACACAGATACGCAGTATTTT. Protein: CAWSEIADTDTQYF.

J is TRBJ2-1 and V is TRBV28; maybe TRBD1 (5 bases). This CDR3 region has 15 residues. Trimming cost V 5 bases and J 1 base, with 12 bases left between them. Germline assignment: CDR1 MDHEN and CDR2 SYDVKM. The CDR3 protein is CASSDTGPSYNEQFF. The DNA for the CDR3 is TGTGCCAGCAGTGATACAGGTCCATCCTACAATGAGCAGTTCTTC.

The chain recombines TRBV28 with TRBJ1-1, with D unresolved. The length of the CDR3 is 13 residues. Germline assignment: CDR1 MDHEN and CDR2 SYDVKM. V was pared by 10 bases and J by 1 base, with 13 bases between. The CDR3 DNA reads as TGTGCCAACCCCGTCCACTGGAACACTGAAGCTTTCTTT. It specifies CANPVHWNTEAFF.

The chain links TRBV6-5 to TRBJ1-1; D is unclear. The germline gives CDR1 MNHEY, CDR2 SVGAGI. V was trimmed by 8 bases and J by 6 bases, leaving 19 bases between them. This CDR3 is built from 14 residues. The CDR3 DNA is TGTGCCAGCTCCTTAACACTAGGTTACGCTGAAGCTTTCTTT. This gives the protein CASSLTLGYAEAFF.

The chain carries TRBV7-9 and TRBJ1-2, with 7 bases lining up with TRBD1. The CDR3 extends over 15 amino acids. V shed 2 bases, J shed 4 bases, and the junction held 7 bases outside the gene matches. The V gene's germline CDR1 is SEHNR and CDR2 FQNEAQ (reference sequence). CDR3 protein: CASSLSDRDLYGYTF. As DNA, the CDR3 is TGTGCCAGCAGCTTAAGCGACAGGGACCTCTATGGCTACACCTTC.

In this sample, this clone turned up once. The J gene is TRBJ1-2, the V gene TRBV7-8, with no clear D. The CDR3 spans 14 residues. In germline, CDR1 is SGHVS, CDR2 FQNEAQ. V lost 3 bases to trimming and J lost 4 bases, with 12 bases between them. CDR3 loop: CASSLDDNPYGYTF. DNA of the CDR3: TGTGCCAGCAGCTTGGACGACAATCCCTATGGCTACACCTTC.

This CDR3 reads CASRPHVNTEAFF. The CDR3 region has the DNA TGTGCCAGTAGACCTCATGTGAACACTGAAGCTTTCTTT. This chain joins TRBV19 and TRBJ1-1; D gene ambiguous. This CDR3 spans 13 amino acids. V dropped 6 bases and J dropped 0 bases, with 8 bases sitting between them. Germline V gives CDR1 LNHDA, CDR2 SQIVND (reference sequence).

The chain uses TRBV9 and TRBJ2-1; D perhaps matches TRBD1 (6 bases). The germline CDR1 and CDR2 sequences are SGDLS and YYNGEE. CDR3 size: 14 residues. The V end lost 2 bases, the J end lost 4 bases, and 10 bases lay between the germline ends. The CDR3 sequence: CASSVNREYNEQFF. CDR3 DNA sequence: TGTGCCAGCAGCGTCAACAGGGAATACAATGAGCAGTTCTTC. Combining the CDR3 with reference TRBV9 and TRBJ2-1 gives the whole variable domain DSGVTQTPKHLITATGQRVTLRCSPRSGDLSVYWYQQSLDQGLQFLIQYYNGEERAKGNILERFSAQQFPDLHSELNLSSLELGDSALYFCASSVNREYNEQFFGPGTRLTVL.

V is TRBV10-2 and J is TRBJ1-2; D remains unclear. Per germline, CDR1 WSHSY and CDR2 SAAADI. Trimming took off 4 bases at V and 3 bases at J, with 12 bases between the two ends. The CDR3 is made up of 14 amino acids. The CDR3 loop reads CASSVSGGDYGYTF. The CDR3 DNA is TGCGCCAGCAGTGTATCGGGAGGTGACTATGGCTACACCTTC.

This rearrangement joins TRBV14 to TRBJ2-7; D is perhaps TRBD2 (6 bases). The germline V and J ends were trimmed by 5 bases and 6 bases, with 23 bases remaining between them. The CDR3 is 16 amino acids. Germline loops: CDR1 SGHDN, CDR2 FVKESK. DNA of the CDR3: TGTGCCAGCAGCGATCGGCGCGGGACCCAATATAGCGAGCAGTACTTC. Protein sequence: CASSDRRGTQYSEQYF.

The chain combines TRBV6-5 with TRBJ1-1, with D tentatively TRBD1 (5 bases). This CDR3 contains 15 residues. Germline CDR1 and CDR2: MNHEY and SVGAGI. Trimming removed 0 bases at V and 3 bases at J, with 11 bases between. The CDR3 DNA reads TGTGCCAGCAGTTACTCGTCAGGGTCCGACACTGAAGCTTTCTTT. This sequence encodes CASSYSSGSDTEAFF.

The sample holds one count of this clone. The chain has TRBV27 and TRBJ2-5; 10 bases fit TRBD1. Unmatched junction bases numbered 14, after V lost 5 bases and J lost 5 bases. The CDR3 has 17 amino acids. CDR1 is MNHEY, CDR2 SMNVEV, per germline (reference sequence). DNA for the CDR3: TGTGCCAGCAGTCCTGGGCCCGGACAGGGGGAATGGGAGACCCAGTACTTC. Translating gives CASSPGPGQGEWETQYF.

A single count supports this clone. V gene TRBV7-6 combines with J gene TRBJ2-3, with 10 positions matching TRBD2. Germline assignment: CDR1 SGHVS and CDR2 FNYEAQ. There are 15 residues in the CDR3. V was pared by 5 bases and J by 4 bases, with 6 bases of the junction left unmatched. CDR3 DNA: TGTGCCAGCAGCCCGCGAGCGGGAGGGCCAGATACGCAGTATTTT. Protein sequence: CASSPRAGGPDTQYF.

V gene TRBV27 combines with J gene TRBJ1-2; D is perhaps TRBD1 (5 bases). V lost 2 bases and J lost 5, with 18 bases in between. The germline V gene encodes CDR1 MNHEY and CDR2 SMNVEV (reference sequence). This CDR3 is 16 amino acids long. CDR3: CASSLRGVPFNYGYTF. CDR3 bases: TGTGCCAGCAGTTTAAGGGGAGTTCCCTTTAATTATGGCTACACCTTC.

The genes are TRBV5-5 and TRBJ2-3, with D uncertain. V lost 2 bases and J 2 bases, leaving 6 bases between the germline ends. The CDR3 covers 13 residues. CDR1 SGHKS and CDR2 YYEKEE come from the germline V gene (reference sequence). CDR3 nucleotide sequence: TGTGCCAGCAGCTTTCCCCACACAGATACGCAGTATTTT. This codes for CASSFPHTDTQYF. Looking up the rest from reference TRBV5-5 and TRBJ2-3 gives the full variable domain: DAGVTQSPTHLIKTRGQQVTLRCSPISGHKSVSWYQQVLGQGPQFIFQYYEKEERGRGNFPDRFSARQFPNYSSELNVNALLLGDSALYLCASSFPHTDTQYFGPGTRLTVL.

The chain joins TRBV7-2 to TRBJ1-1; tentative D call: TRBD1 (5 bases). Germline V gene data show CDR1 as SGHTA and CDR2 as FQGNSA. This CDR3 has 14 residues. The V end was cut by 3 bases, the J end by 7 bases, with 15 bases between. The CDR3 here is CASSFNEQVDEAFF. Written as DNA, the CDR3 is TGTGCCAGCAGCTTTAACGAACAGGTGGATGAAGCTTTCTTT.

The rearrangement links TRBV6-4 to TRBJ2-2; unclear D gene. Germline V CDR1 and CDR2: MRHNA, SNTAGT. V lost 2 bases to trimming and J lost 2 bases, with 9 bases between them. This CDR3 has 15 amino acids. CDR3 protein: CASSDPRTNTGELFF. In DNA form, the CDR3 reads TGTGCCAGCAGTGACCCGAGGACCAACACCGGGGAGCTGTTTTTT.

V gene TRBV4-3 combines with J gene TRBJ2-2, with 7 bases identical to TRBD1. After removal of 3 bases from V and 1 base from J, the junction contained 8 bases not matched to a gene. The CDR3 contains 17 residues. Germline CDR1 is LGHNA and CDR2 is YSLEER. CDR3 sequence: CASSHGVTGRNTGELFF. The DNA for the CDR3 is TGCGCCAGCAGCCATGGGGTGACAGGGAGGAACACCGGGGAGCTGTTTTTT.

The chain couples TRBV7-3 to TRBJ2-2; D gene unclear. Trimming pared 2 bases from V and 7 bases from J, leaving 11 bases between. Looked up from germline, CDR1 is SGHTA and CDR2 is FQGTGA. The CDR3 contains 14 residues. As DNA, the CDR3 is TGTGCCAGCAGCTTAGTTGTAGTCGGCGGGGAGCTGTTTTTT. Its translation is CASSLVVVGGELFF.

The rearrangement links TRBV15 to TRBJ2-7; no clear D. CDR3 length: 11 residues. Germline V CDR1 and CDR2: LNHNV, YYDKDF (reference sequence). V dropped 0 bases and J dropped 12 bases, with 9 bases sitting between them. The CDR3 region is CATSRDLGLYF. In DNA, the CDR3 is TGTGCCACCAGCAGAGATCTCGGCCTGTACTTC.